This TCR beta chain was recorded in a study of shared clonotypes between healthy human individuals. Whole-study context: Three CD4 naive, three CD4 memory, two CD8 naive and one CD8 memory plate were used per donor. General observations from the study: Relative to their counterparts shared across all four donors, non-shared clonotypes exhibited diminished generation probabilities. With few donors, the genetic and exposure-history diversity represented was limited.

Germline V gene lookup returns CDR1 MNHEY and CDR2 SVGAGI. Trimming removed 2 bases at V and 2 bases at J, with 10 bases between. The CDR3 consists of 14 residues. As regards this clone: Its specificity is not known. The same CDR3 also results from other DNA sequences found in this sample.

This table comes from immunoSEQ multiplex PCR, and its TCRdb copy is limited to in-frame clones, with some not included. Among 2 million to 2.5 million clones listed, 90% to 97% were seen once. Material for sequencing was naive CD4+ T cells sorted from blood. The subset here: CD45RA+ positively selected. The gene calls are TRBV6-5 and TRBJ2-7; TRBD1 is a possible D gene (5 bases). This receptor was taken from a man in his late teens or twenties in good health. The CDR3 nucleotides are TGTGCCAGCAGTTACCGGCAGGGAACCTACGAGCAGTACTTC. Protein product: CASSYRQGTYEQYF.